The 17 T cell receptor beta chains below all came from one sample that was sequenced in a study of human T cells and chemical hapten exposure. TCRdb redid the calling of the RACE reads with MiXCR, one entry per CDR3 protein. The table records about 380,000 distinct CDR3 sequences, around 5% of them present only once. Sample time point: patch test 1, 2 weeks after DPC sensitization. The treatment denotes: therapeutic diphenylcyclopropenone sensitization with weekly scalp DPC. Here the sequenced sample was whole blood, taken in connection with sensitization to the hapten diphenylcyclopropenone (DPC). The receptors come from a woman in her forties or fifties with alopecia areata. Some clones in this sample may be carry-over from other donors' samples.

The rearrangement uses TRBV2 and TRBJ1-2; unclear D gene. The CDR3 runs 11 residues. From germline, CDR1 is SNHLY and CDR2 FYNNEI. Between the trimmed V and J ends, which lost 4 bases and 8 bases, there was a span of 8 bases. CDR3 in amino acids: CASSAGRGYTF. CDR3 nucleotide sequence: TGTGCCAGCAGTGCGGGGAGGGGCTACACCTTC.

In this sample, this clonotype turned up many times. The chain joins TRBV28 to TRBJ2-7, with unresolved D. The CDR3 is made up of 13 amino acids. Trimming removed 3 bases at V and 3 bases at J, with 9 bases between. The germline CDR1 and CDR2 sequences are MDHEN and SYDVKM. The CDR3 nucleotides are TGTGCCAGCAGTTTTGGCTCCGGCTACGAGCAGTACTTC. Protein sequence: CASSFGSGYEQYF. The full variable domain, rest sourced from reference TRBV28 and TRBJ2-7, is DVKVTQSSRYLVKRTGEKVFLECVQDMDHENMFWYRQDPGLGLRLIYFSYDVKMKEKGDIPEGYSVSREKKERFSLILESASTNQTSMYLCASSFGSGYEQYFGPGTRLTVT.

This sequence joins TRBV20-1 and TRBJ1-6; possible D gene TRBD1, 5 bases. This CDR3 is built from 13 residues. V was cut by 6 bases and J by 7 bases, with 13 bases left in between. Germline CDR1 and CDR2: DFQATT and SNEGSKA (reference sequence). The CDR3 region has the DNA TGCAGTGCAACCGGGACGGGAAATTCACCCCTCCACTTT. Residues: CSATGTGNSPLHF.

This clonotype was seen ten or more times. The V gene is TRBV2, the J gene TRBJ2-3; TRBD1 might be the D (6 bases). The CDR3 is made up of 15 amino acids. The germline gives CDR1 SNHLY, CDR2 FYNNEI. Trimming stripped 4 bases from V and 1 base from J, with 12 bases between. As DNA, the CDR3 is TGTGCCAGCAGTGCAACAGGGACGGGCACAGATACGCAGTATTTT. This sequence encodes CASSATGTGTDTQYF.

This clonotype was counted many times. CDR3 nucleotide sequence: TGTGCCAGCAGGGACAGTCGTACCTACGAGCAGTACTTC. Translation: CASRDSRTYEQYF. The rearrangement joins TRBV7-9 to TRBJ2-7, with a weak D call TRBD1 (6 bases). Germline lookup yields CDR1 SEHNR and CDR2 FQNEAQ (reference sequence). The CDR3 contains 13 residues. V shed 6 bases and J shed 2 bases, with 11 bases lying between them.

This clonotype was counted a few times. Written as DNA, the CDR3 is TGCAGTGCTGACCCGGGAATTAACTATGGCTACACCTTC. It codes for CSADPGINYGYTF. The V gene is TRBV20-1, the J gene TRBJ1-2; unclear D gene. Germline V lookup: CDR1 DFQATT, CDR2 SNEGSKA (reference sequence). This CDR3 is 13 amino acids long. V gave up 5 bases and J gave up 1 base, with 11 bases separating them.

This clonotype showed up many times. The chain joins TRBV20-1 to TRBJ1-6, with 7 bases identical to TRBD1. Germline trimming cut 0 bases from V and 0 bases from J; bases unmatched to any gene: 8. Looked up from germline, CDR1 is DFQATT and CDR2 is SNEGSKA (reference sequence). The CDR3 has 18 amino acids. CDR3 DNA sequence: TGCAGTGCTAGAGATCTTACGGGGGACAGCTCCTATAATTCACCCCTCCACTTT. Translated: CSARDLTGDSSYNSPLHF.

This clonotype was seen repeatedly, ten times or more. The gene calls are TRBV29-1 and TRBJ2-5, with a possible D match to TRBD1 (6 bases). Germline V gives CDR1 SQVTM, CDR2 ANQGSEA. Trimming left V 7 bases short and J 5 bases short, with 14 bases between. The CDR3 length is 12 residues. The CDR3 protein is CSAGQGPETQYF. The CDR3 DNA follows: TGCAGCGCCGGTCAGGGGCCGGAGACCCAGTACTTC.

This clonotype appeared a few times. CDR3 coding DNA: TGTGCCAGCAGCTTAGTTCAGAACACCGGGGAGCTGTTTTTT. This codes for CASSLVQNTGELFF. The V call is TRBV7-9, the J call TRBJ2-2, with unresolved D. Germline loops: CDR1 SEHNR, CDR2 FQNEAQ (reference sequence). The CDR3 runs 14 residues. Trimming pared 1 base from V and 1 base from J, leaving 4 bases between.

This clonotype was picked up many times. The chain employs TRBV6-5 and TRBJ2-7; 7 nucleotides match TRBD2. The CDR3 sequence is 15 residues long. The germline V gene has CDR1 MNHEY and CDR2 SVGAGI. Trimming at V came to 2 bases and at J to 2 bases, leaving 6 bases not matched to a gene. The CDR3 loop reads CASSYLGGRAYEQYF. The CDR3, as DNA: TGTGCCAGCAGTTACCTCGGAGGGAGGGCCTACGAGCAGTACTTC.

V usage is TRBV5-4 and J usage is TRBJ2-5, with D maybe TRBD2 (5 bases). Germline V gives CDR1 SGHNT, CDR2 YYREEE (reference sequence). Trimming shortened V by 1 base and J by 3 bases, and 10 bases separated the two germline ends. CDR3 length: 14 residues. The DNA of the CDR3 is TGTGCCAGCAGCTTGACCCTTAGCGAAGAGACCCAGTACTTC. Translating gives CASSLTLSEETQYF.

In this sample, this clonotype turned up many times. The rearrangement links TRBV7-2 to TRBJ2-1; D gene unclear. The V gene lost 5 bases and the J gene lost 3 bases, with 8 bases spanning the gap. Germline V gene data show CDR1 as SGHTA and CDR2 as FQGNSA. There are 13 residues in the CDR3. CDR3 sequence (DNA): TGTGCCAGCAGCGACGGATTCTACAATGAGCAGTTCTTC. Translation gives CASSDGFYNEQFF.

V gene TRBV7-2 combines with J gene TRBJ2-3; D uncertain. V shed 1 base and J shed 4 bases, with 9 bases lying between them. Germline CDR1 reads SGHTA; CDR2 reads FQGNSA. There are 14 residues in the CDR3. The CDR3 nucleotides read TGTGCCAGCAGCTTAGACTCAGGTGCAGATACGCAGTATTTT. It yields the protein CASSLDSGADTQYF.

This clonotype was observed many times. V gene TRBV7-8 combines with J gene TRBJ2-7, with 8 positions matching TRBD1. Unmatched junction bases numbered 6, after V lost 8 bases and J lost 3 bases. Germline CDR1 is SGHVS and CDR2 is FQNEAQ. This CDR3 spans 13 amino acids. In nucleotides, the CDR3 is TGTGCCAGCCTGGACAGGGCCGGCTACGAGCAGTACTTC. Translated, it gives CASLDRAGYEQYF. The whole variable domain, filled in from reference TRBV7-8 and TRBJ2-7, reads GAGVSQSPRYKVAKRGQDVALRCDPISGHVSLFWYQQALGQGPEFLTYFQNEAQLDKSGLPSDRFFAERPEGSVSTLKIQRTQQEDSAVYLCASLDRAGYEQYFGPGTRLTVT.

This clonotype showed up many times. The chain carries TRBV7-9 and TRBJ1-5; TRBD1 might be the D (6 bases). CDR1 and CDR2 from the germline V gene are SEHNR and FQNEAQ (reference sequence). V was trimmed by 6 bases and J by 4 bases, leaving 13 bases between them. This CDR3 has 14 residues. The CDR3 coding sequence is TGTGCCAGCAGTTACGGACAGTTTAATCAGCCCCAGCATTTT. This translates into CASSYGQFNQPQHF. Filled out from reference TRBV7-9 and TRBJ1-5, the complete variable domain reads DTGVSQNPRHKITKRGQNVTFRCDPISEHNRLYWYRQTLGQGPEFLTYFQNEAQLEKSRLLSDRFSAERPKGSFSTLEIQRTEQGDSAMYLCASSYGQFNQPQHFGDGTRLSIL.

This CDR3 reads CASSYLVAGSYNEQFF. DNA of the CDR3: TGTGCCAGCAGTTACCTCGTAGCGGGGTCCTACAATGAGCAGTTCTTC. This chain uses TRBV6-2 or TRBV6-3 with TRBJ2-1; 8 bases map to TRBD2. With V trimmed by 2 bases and J by 1 base, 4 bases remained unmatched. The CDR3 runs to 16 residues. Germline loops: CDR1 MNHEY, CDR2 SVGEGT.

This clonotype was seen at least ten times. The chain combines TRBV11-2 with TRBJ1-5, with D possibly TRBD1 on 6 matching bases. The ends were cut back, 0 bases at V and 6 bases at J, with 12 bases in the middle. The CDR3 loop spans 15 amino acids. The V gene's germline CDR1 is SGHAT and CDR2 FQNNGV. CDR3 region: CASSLEGAVVQPQHF. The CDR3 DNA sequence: TGTGCCAGCAGCTTAGAGGGGGCAGTTGTTCAGCCCCAGCATTTT.